This T cell receptor (beta chain) was captured by sequencing in a study of control samples from healthy donors and cancer patients. This CDR3 has 12 amino acids. Trimming removed 1 base at V and 4 bases at J, with 3 bases between. The germline CDR1 and CDR2 sequences are KGHSH and LQKENI. Sequencing used immunoSEQ multiplex PCR; TCRdb keeps in-frame clones, though not all of them. The sample carries around 100,000 clones, about 89% recorded once. The rearrangement uses TRBV18 and TRBJ2-3; D unresolved. The clonotype comes from a young man in good health. The sequenced material came from blood. The CDR3 DNA sequence: TGTGCCAGCTCACCACTTGCAGATACGCAGTATTTT. Its protein product is CASSPLADTQYF. Full variable domain (remainder filled in from reference TRBV18 and TRBJ2-3): NAGVMQNPRHLVRRRGQEARLRCSPMKGHSHVYWYRQLPEEGLKFMVYLQKENIIDESGMPKERFSAEFPKEGPSILRIQQVVRGDSAAYFCASSPLADTQYFGPGTRLTVL.